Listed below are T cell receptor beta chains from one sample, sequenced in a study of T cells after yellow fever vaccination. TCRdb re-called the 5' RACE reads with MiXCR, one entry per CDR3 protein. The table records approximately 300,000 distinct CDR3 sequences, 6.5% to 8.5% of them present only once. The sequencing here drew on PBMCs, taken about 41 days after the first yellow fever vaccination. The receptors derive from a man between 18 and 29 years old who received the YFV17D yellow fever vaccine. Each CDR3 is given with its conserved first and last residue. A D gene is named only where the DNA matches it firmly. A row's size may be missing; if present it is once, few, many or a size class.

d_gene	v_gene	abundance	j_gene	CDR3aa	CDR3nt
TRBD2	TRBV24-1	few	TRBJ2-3	CATRPGGAEDTQYF	TGTGCCACCCGACCCGGGGGGGCCGAAGATACGCAGTATTTT
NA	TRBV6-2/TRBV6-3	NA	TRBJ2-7	CASSYGFAGYEQYF	TGTGCCAGCAGTTATGGCTTTGCAGGCTACGAGCAGTACTTC
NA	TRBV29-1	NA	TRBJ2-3	CSVEPDKNTDTQYF	TGCAGCGTTGAACCCGACAAGAACACAGATACGCAGTATTTT
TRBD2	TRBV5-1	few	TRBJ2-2	CASSLRTSGGIGELFF	TGCGCCAGCAGCCTTCGGACTAGCGGGGGGATCGGGGAGCTGTTTTTT
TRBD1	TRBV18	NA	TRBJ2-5	CASSASTGVGETQYF	TGTGCCAGCTCAGCAAGCACAGGGGTAGGAGAGACCCAGTACTTC
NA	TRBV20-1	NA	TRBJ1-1	CSASGDVNTEAFF	TGCAGTGCTAGTGGGGACGTGAACACTGAAGCTTTCTTT
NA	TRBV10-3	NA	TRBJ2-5	CAISELHRSAQYF	TGTGCCATCAGTGAGTTACACCGGAGCGCCCAGTACTTC
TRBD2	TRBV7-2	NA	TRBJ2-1	CASSWGLGLKRGDAFF	TGTGCCAGCAGCTGGGGTTTGGGACTAAAGCGGGGCGATGCGTTCTTC
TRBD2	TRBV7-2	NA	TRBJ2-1	CASSLSGTSGAYNEQFF	TGTGCCAGCAGCTTAAGTGGGACTAGCGGGGCCTACAATGAGCAGTTCTTC
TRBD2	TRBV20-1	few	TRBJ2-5	CSGRGGWETQYF	TGCAGTGGGCGGGGGGGTTGGGAGACCCAGTACTTC
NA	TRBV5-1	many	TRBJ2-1	CASKETLLGSGDYNEQFF	TGCGCCAGCAAAGAGACACTCTTGGGTAGCGGAGACTACAATGAGCAGTTCTTC
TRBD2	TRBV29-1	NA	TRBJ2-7	CSVNGLAGAYEQYF	TGCAGCGTAAACGGACTAGCGGGGGCCTACGAGCAGTACTTC
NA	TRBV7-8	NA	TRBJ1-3	CASRTLSGNTIYF	TGTGCCAGCAGGACCCTATCGGGAAACACCATATATTTT
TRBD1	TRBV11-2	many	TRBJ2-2	CASSTYRGPSTGELFF	TGTGCCAGCAGCACATACAGGGGGCCTTCCACCGGGGAGCTGTTTTTT
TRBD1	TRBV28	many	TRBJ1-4	CASSPPFLTGGDEKLFF	TGTGCCAGCAGTCCACCATTCTTGACAGGGGGAGATGAAAAACTGTTTTTT
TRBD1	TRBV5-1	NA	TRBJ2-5	CASSLGPGQSYQETQYF	TGCGCCAGCAGCTTGGGTCCGGGACAGAGCTACCAAGAGACCCAGTACTTC
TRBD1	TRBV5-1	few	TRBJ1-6	CASSLGTGGSPLHF	TGCGCCAGCAGCTTGGGGACAGGGGGGTCACCCCTCCACTTT
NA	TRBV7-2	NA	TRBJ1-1	CASSLVWQGSTEAFF	TGTGCCAGCAGCTTAGTTTGGCAGGGAAGCACTGAAGCTTTCTTT
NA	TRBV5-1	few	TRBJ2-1	CASSFRDMSTDEQFF	TGCGCCAGCAGCTTCCGGGACATGAGTACTGATGAGCAGTTCTTC
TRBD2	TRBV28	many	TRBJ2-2	CASSLGASGKTGELFF	TGTGCCAGCAGTTTAGGCGCTAGCGGGAAGACCGGGGAGCTGTTTTTT
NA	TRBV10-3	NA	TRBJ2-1	CAISEGGGPIEQFF	TGTGCCATCAGTGAGGGGGGGGGGCCGATTGAGCAGTTCTTC
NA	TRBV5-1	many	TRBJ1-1	CASSLGDLKNTEAFF	TGCGCCAGCAGCTTGGGCGACTTAAAGAACACTGAAGCTTTCTTT